The 19 T cell receptor beta chains in this list originate from one sample, sequenced in a study of PD-L1 blockade in urothelial cancer. The time point denotes: pretreatment peripheral blood. The table came from immunoSEQ multiplex PCR; TCRdb's copy has only in-frame clones and leaves some out. This table holds around 63,000 clones, 80% to 90% found once. Sequencing was performed on PBMCs, taken around atezolizumab (anti-PD-L1) treatment. The receptors come from a man between 70 and 80 years old with urothelial cancer.

V usage is TRBV11-2 and J usage is TRBJ2-1, with D possibly TRBD2 on 5 matching bases. This CDR3 comprises 13 residues. The V end lost 1 base, the J end lost 8 bases, and 9 bases lay between the germline ends. Germline CDR1 is SGHAT and CDR2 is FQNNGV. This chain's CDR3 is CASSLVMRDEQFF. In DNA form, the CDR3 reads TGTGCCAGCAGCTTAGTTATGCGGGATGAGCAGTTCTTC.

This chain connects TRBV30 to TRBJ1-5, with TRBD1 identical over 8 bases. Germline V gene data show CDR1 as GTSNPN and CDR2 as SVGIG (reference sequence). This CDR3 is built from 13 residues. With V trimmed by 2 bases and J by 6 bases, 3 bases remained unmatched. The CDR3 protein is CAWSRTGIQPQHF. The CDR3 DNA sequence: TGTGCCTGGAGTAGGACAGGGATTCAGCCCCAGCATTTT.

The rearrangement uses TRBV10-3 and TRBJ2-3, with TRBD2 matching over 10 bases. This CDR3 has 15 residues. V lost 6 bases to trimming and J lost 3 bases; unmatched junction nucleotides: 6. Per the germline V gene, CDR1 is ENHRY and CDR2 is SYGVKD. CDR3 sequence reads: CAISDQREGTDTQYF. Written as DNA, the CDR3 is TGTGCCATCAGCGACCAGCGGGAGGGGACAGATACGCAGTATTTT.

V gene TRBV27 combines with J gene TRBJ1-1; TRBD1 matches 7 bases. The trim removed 6 bases at V and 8 bases at J, leaving 6 bases unmatched. The length of the CDR3 is 12 residues. Germline loops: CDR1 MNHEY, CDR2 SMNVEV (reference sequence). The CDR3 sequence is CASRSGTAEAFF. In nucleotides, the CDR3 is TGTGCCAGCAGGTCCGGGACAGCCGAAGCTTTCTTT.

This rearrangement joins TRBV6-6 to TRBJ1-1; maybe TRBD1 (6 bases). Germline lookup yields CDR1 MNHNY and CDR2 SVGAGI (reference sequence). Trimming removed 4 bases at V and 12 bases at J, with 18 bases between. The CDR3 sequence is 13 residues long. CDR3 amino acids: CASSSGDIDHPFF. CDR3 nucleotides: TGTGCCAGCAGTTCTGGGGACATCGATCACCCTTTCTTT.

The chain couples TRBV11-2 to TRBJ2-5, with 10 nucleotides matching TRBD2. CDR1 is SGHAT, CDR2 FQNNGV, per germline. V trimming: 4 bases; J trimming: 4 bases; junction bases outside the gene matches: 6. This CDR3 is 15 amino acids long. CDR3 DNA: TGTGCCAGCAGCTGGAGCGGGGGGGCGGGAGAGACCCAGTACTTC. Amino acids: CASSWSGGAGETQYF.

This clone showed up just once. The V gene is TRBV23-1, the J gene TRBJ2-1; the D gene is possibly TRBD1 (5 bases). TRBV23-1 counts as an open reading frame of uncertain function. The CDR3 sequence is 15 residues long. Trimming stripped 4 bases from V and 2 bases from J, with 12 bases between. CDR3 in DNA: TGCGCCAGCAGTCCCTCAGGGATGGCCTACAATGAGCAGTTCTTC. Its protein product is CASSPSGMAYNEQFF.

This clone was seen just once. The rearrangement uses TRBV10-3 and TRBJ2-3; D is possibly TRBD2 (5 bases). The CDR3 consists of 15 residues. Between the trimmed V and J ends, which lost 11 bases and 2 bases, there was a span of 20 bases. Germline CDR1 is ENHRY and CDR2 is SYGVKD. CDR3 bases: TGTGCCTCATCGGGTAGCGCTACCTCCACAGATACGCAGTATTTT. Protein: CASSGSATSTDTQYF.

The V gene is TRBV5-4, the J gene TRBJ2-7; TRBD2 matches 8 bases. CDR1 and CDR2 (germline): SGHNT, YYREEE (reference sequence). This CDR3 spans 15 amino acids. V was pared by 4 bases and J by 1 base, with 7 bases of the junction left unmatched. The CDR3 bases are TGTGCCAGCAGCACGGCGGGACTAGAGTCCTACGAGCAGTACTTC. Protein: CASSTAGLESYEQYF.

This chain connects TRBV15 to TRBJ1-1; D may be TRBD1 (6 bases). Between the trimmed V and J ends, which lost 1 base and 3 bases, there was a span of 9 bases. Germline V CDR1 and CDR2: LNHNV, YYDKDF (reference sequence). The CDR3 has 14 residues. The CDR3 loop reads CATSRVDRDTEAFF. The CDR3 bases are TGTGCCACCAGCAGAGTGGACAGAGACACTGAAGCTTTCTTT.

The chain employs TRBV2 and TRBJ2-2; D perhaps matches TRBD1 (7 bases). The germline V gene has CDR1 SNHLY and CDR2 FYNNEI. The ends were cut back, 5 bases at V and 8 bases at J, with 27 bases in the middle. The CDR3 has 18 amino acids. The CDR3 DNA reads as TGTGCCAGCAGTTCGAGGGGGCGCGGGACTCCGGTCGAAGGGGAGCTGTTTTTT. It translates to CASSSRGRGTPVEGELFF.

This sequence joins TRBV11-3 and TRBJ2-3; tentative D call: TRBD1 (6 bases). CDR1 and CDR2 (germline): SGHNT, YENEEA. V was clipped by 1 base and J by 5 bases, with 16 bases between them. The CDR3 runs 16 residues. The CDR3 is CASSLAAGTKGDTQYF. The CDR3 region has the DNA TGTGCCAGCAGCTTAGCCGCCGGGACAAAGGGAGATACGCAGTATTTT.

The gene calls are TRBV15 and TRBJ2-2, with 8 positions matching TRBD2. The V gene's germline CDR1 is LNHNV and CDR2 YYDKDF (reference sequence). With 5 bases clipped from V and 5 bases from J, the junction kept 7 bases outside the gene matches. This CDR3 has 15 amino acids. The CDR3 coding sequence is TGTGCCACCAGCCCCCTCCGGGGGGGAACCGGGGAGCTGTTTTTT. It translates to CATSPLRGGTGELFF. Full variable domain (rest looked up from reference TRBV15 and TRBJ2-2): DAMVIQNPRYQVTQFGKPVTLSCSQTLNHNVMYWYQQKSSQAPKLLFHYYDKDFNNEADTPDNFQSRRPNTSFCFLDIRSPGLGDTAMYLCATSPLRGGTGELFFGEGSRLTVL.

The J gene is TRBJ1-2, the V gene TRBV20-1, with 8 bases matching TRBD1. CDR3 length equals 11 residues. V gave up 5 bases and J gave up 7 bases; unmatched junction bases: 3. From germline, CDR1 is DFQATT and CDR2 SNEGSKA (reference sequence). The DNA of the CDR3 is TGCAGTGCTGAAGACAGGGGTGGCTACACCTTC. Protein product: CSAEDRGGYTF.

The J gene is TRBJ2-5, the V gene TRBV11-2; 8 nucleotides line up with TRBD1. Germline CDR1 and CDR2: SGHAT and FQNNGV. The CDR3 spans 16 residues. With 3 bases clipped from V and 4 bases from J, the junction kept 10 bases outside the gene matches. The CDR3 loop reads CASSLKWGQGAETQYF. The CDR3 DNA reads as TGTGCCAGCAGCTTGAAGTGGGGTCAGGGGGCAGAGACCCAGTACTTC.

V is TRBV4-1 and J is TRBJ1-1; TRBD1 is a possible D gene (5 bases). From germline, CDR1 is MGHRA and CDR2 YSYEKL. Deletions cut 4 bases from V and 4 bases from J, with 19 bases between. This CDR3 is built from 16 residues. CDR3 amino acids: CASSPEGTLSSTEAFF. CDR3 coding DNA: TGCGCCAGCAGCCCAGAGGGGACTCTTTCATCCACTGAAGCTTTCTTT.

The chain couples TRBV27 to TRBJ2-1, with TRBD2 matching 11 bases. The CDR3 sequence is 17 residues long. The germline V gene encodes CDR1 MNHEY and CDR2 SMNVEV (reference sequence). V trimming: 6 bases; J trimming: 8 bases; junction bases outside the gene matches: 15. The CDR3 sequence: CASSKQTSGSSYDEQFF. In DNA, the CDR3 is TGTGCCAGCAGCAAACAAACTAGCGGGAGTTCATACGATGAGCAGTTCTTC.

This chain links TRBV14 with TRBJ2-5, with no clear D. This CDR3 contains 13 residues. Germline CDR1 and CDR2: SGHDN and FVKESK. Deletions cut 2 bases from V and 4 bases from J, with 8 bases between. The CDR3 loop is CASSQNMAETQYF. CDR3 bases: TGTGCCAGCAGCCAAAACATGGCAGAGACCCAGTACTTC.

CDR3 in DNA: TGTGCCAGCAGCGTAGCACTAGCGGGAGGCAATGAGCAGTTCTTC. Its translation is CASSVALAGGNEQFF. The V call is TRBV9, the J call TRBJ2-1; 12 bases match TRBD2. The CDR3 contains 15 residues. Germline CDR1 reads SGDLS; CDR2 reads YYNGEE. V gave up 0 bases and J gave up 6 bases; unmatched junction bases: 1.